This TCR beta chain derives from a study of blood T cells in healthy people across ages. General observations from the study: A strong correlation between TCR beta diversity and naive T cell percentage was seen. Long-lived donors exceeded aged donors in naive CD4+ cells and diversity.

The draw of peripheral blood yielded roughly 9.4 milliliters from each donor. Comments on this clonotype: The antigen is unknown.

Between the trimmed V and J ends, which lost 4 bases and 4 bases, there was a span of 17 bases. The CDR3 runs to 16 residues. Germline assignment: CDR1 SEHNR and CDR2 FQNEAQ (reference sequence). Through a sample-barcoded 5' primer and a J-beta primer mix, a second PCR was run for about 6 to 11 cycles. TCRdb reprocessed the 5' RACE reads via MiXCR and lists one record per CDR3 protein. Counted here are some 1.6 million distinct CDR3 sequences, approximately 32% occurring once; the ten biggest clones make up 10% to 12%. Material: blood. V usage is TRBV7-9 and J usage is TRBJ2-1; D tentatively fits TRBD1 or TRBD2 (7 bases each). The clonotype originates from a woman younger than 45 in good health. CDR3 loop: CASSSSGGGFYNEQFF. The CDR3 nucleotides are TGTGCCAGCAGCTCGTCAGGGGGGGGGTTTTACAATGAGCAGTTCTTC.